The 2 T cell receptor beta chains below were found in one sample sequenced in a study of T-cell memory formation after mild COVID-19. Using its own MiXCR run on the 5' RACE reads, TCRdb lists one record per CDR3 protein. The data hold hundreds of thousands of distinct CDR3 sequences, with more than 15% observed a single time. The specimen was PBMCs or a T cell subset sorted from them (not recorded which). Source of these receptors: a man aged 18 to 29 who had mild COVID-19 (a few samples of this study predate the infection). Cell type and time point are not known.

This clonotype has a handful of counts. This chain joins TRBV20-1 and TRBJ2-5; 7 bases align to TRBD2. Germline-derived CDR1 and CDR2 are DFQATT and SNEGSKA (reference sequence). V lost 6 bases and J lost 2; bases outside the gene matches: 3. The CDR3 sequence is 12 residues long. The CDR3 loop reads CSAVAGQETQYF. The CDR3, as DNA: TGCAGTGCGGTAGCGGGTCAAGAGACCCAGTACTTC.

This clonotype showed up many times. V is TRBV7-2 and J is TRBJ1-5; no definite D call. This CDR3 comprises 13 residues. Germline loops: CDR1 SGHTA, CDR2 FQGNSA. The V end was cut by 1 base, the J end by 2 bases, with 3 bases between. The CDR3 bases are TGTGCCAGCAGCTTAGATGGCAATCAGCCCCAGCATTTT. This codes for CASSLDGNQPQHF.